The clone carrying this T cell receptor (beta chain) came up many times. The CDR3 length is 14 residues. The V gene end was trimmed by 6 bases and the J gene end by 1 base; junction bases not matched to a gene: 2. Germline CDR1 SEHNR, CDR2 FQNEAQ (reference sequence). The entry originates in a study of read filtering for tumor transcriptome and immune sequencing. Looking at the study overall: By R-ISS, stages I, II and III held around 8, 16 and 7 patients.

This library used 300 to 450 ng RNA and molecular barcoded adaptors spanning alpha/delta and beta/gamma chains. TCRdb fed the reads into MiXCR, producing one record per CDR3 protein. The sample holds some 80,000 distinct CDR3 sequences, about 12% seen once. V is TRBV7-9 and J is TRBJ2-2; 7 nucleotides align to TRBD2. The receptor was derived from a donor aged 40 or older with multiple myeloma. Sequences were obtained from a population of CD138-negative cells sorted from bone marrow. The CDR3 DNA follows: TGTGCCAGCAGACCTAGCGGGAACACCGGGGAGCTGTTTTTT. This encodes CASRPSGNTGELFF.